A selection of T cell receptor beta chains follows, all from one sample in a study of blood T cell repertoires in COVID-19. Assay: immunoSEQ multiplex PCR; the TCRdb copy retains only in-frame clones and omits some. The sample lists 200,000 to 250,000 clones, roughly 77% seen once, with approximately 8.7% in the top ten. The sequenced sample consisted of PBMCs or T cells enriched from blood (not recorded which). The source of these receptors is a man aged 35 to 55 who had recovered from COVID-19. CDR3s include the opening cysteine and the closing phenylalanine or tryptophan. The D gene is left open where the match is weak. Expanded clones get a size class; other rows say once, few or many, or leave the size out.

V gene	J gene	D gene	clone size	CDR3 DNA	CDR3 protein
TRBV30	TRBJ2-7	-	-	TGTGCCTGGAGTGCCCCCCGGGACTCACGTCGTAAGGAGCAGTACTTC	CAWSAPRDSRRKEQYF
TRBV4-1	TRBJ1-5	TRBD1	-	TGCGCCAGCAGCCATTTCGGGGACAGGGGTCAGCCCCAGCATTTT	CASSHFGDRGQPQHF
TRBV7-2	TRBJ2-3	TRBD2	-	TGTGCCAGCAGCTTAGCGGGACTAGCGGGACGGATGAGGGATACGCAGTATTTT	CASSLAGLAGRMRDTQYF
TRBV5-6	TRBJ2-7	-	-	TGTGCCAGCAGCTGGGGGCTCAGCTCCTACGAGCAGTACTTC	CASSWGLSSYEQYF
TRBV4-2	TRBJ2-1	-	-	TGTGCCAGCAGCCGACAGCACTCCCCTGTTGGTTCCTACAATGAGCAGTTCTTC	CASSRQHSPVGSYNEQFF
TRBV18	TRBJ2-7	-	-	TGTGCCAGCTCACCGGTCCTCGCGAACGAGCAGTACTTC	CASSPVLANEQYF
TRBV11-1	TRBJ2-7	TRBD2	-	TGTGCCAGCACCCGGGAAACTAGCGGGAGCTACGAGCAGTACTTC	CASTRETSGSYEQYF
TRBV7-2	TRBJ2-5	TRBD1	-	TGTGCCAGCAGCACTACAGGGGTTCAAGAGACCCAGTACTTC	CASSTTGVQETQYF
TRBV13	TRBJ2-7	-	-	TGTGCCAGCAGCCTCCCCCGCGAACAGGGAGAGGCCTACGAGCAGTACTTC	CASSLPREQGEAYEQYF
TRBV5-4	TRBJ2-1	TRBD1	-	TGTGCCAGCAGCTCGCCTAACAGGGGGAGGAATGAGCAGTTCTTC	CASSSPNRGRNEQFF
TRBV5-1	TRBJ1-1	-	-	TGCGCCAGCAGACGAACGCAGGGGACCACTGAAGCTTTCTTT	CASRRTQGTTEAFF
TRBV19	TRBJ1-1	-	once	TGTGCCACAAGGAGAGGAGAAGTGAACACTGAAGCTTTCTTT	CATRRGEVNTEAFF
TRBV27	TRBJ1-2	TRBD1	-	TGTGCCAGCAGTCCTGCTGACAGGGCTAGCGTCGGCTACACCTTC	CASSPADRASVGYTF
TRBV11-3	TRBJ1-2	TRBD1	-	TGTGCCAGCAGCTTAGCGGTTACAGGGGTTGACGGCTACACCTTC	CASSLAVTGVDGYTF
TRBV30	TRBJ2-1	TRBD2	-	TGTGCCTGGGGGTACGGGGGACTAGTGAATGAGCAGTTCTTC	CAWGYGGLVNEQFF
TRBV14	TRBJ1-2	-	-	TGTGCCAGCAGCCCCGCGGGGTCTAACTATGGCTACACCTTC	CASSPAGSNYGYTF
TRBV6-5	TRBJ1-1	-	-	TGTGCCAGCAGTTACTCGGTCAGGACACCCACTGAAGCTTTCTTT	CASSYSVRTPTEAFF
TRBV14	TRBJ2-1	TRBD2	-	TGTGCCAGCAGCCTTAGACTAGCGGGAGGCAATCACCCCGACAATGAGCAGTTCTTC	CASSLRLAGGNHPDNEQFF